This TCR beta chain emerged from a study of OX40 agonist ivuxolimab in advanced cancers. Germline V CDR1 and CDR2: SQVTM, ANQGSEA. The CDR3 runs 13 residues. Losses at the gene ends were 6 bases for V and 4 bases for J; bases not matched to a gene: 2. This clone was recorded a few times. Sequencing was performed with immunoSEQ multiplex PCR; in TCRdb, only in-frame clones are kept and a portion is missing. The sample includes 79,000 or so clones, approximately 85% of them seen just once. Material: CD4+ or CD8+ T cells sorted from blood, obtained in a trial of the OX40 agonist ivuxolimab. The sequence came from an adult with an advanced solid tumor such as melanoma, head and neck, liver or kidney cancer. J is TRBJ1-3 and V is TRBV29-1; 11 bases agree with TRBD1. Here the CDR3 reads CSVGQGVGNTIYF. The CDR3 nucleotides are TGCAGCGTGGGACAGGGGGTCGGAAACACCATATATTTT. Full variable domain (rest looked up from reference TRBV29-1 and TRBJ1-3): SAVISQKPSRDICQRGTSLTIQCQVDSQVTMMFWYRQQPGQSLTLIATANQGSEATYESGFVIDKFPISRPNLTFSTLTVSNMSPEDSSIYLCSVGQGVGNTIYFGEGSWLTVV.